This T cell receptor (beta chain) appears in the sequencing data of a study of T cell repertoires in cytomegalovirus infection. Study-wide background: HLA-B-restricted CMV epitopes that are well studied were used alongside recently identified HLA-C-restricted ones.

Concerning this clonotype: Its antigen is unknown.

This CDR3 is built from 14 residues. Germline assignment: CDR1 MGHRA and CDR2 YSYEKL. V lost 6 bases to trimming and J lost 1 base, with 12 bases between them. MiXCR was run by TCRdb on the reads, yielding one entry per CDR3 protein. Of 700,000 to 850,000 distinct CDR3 sequences in the sample, about 31% are singletons; the top ten hold 9.5% to 15%. The material sequenced was cultured CD8+ T cells from PBMCs, taken from culture after CMV antigen stimulation. The chain carries TRBV4-1 and TRBJ1-1; TRBD1 might be the D (5 bases). The TCR comes from a human donor in good health (CMV status not recorded). Some clones in this sample may be carry-over from other donors' samples. CDR3 loop: CASRAWGTNTEAFF. CDR3 bases: TGCGCCAGCAGGGCCTGGGGGACGAACACTGAAGCTTTCTTT.